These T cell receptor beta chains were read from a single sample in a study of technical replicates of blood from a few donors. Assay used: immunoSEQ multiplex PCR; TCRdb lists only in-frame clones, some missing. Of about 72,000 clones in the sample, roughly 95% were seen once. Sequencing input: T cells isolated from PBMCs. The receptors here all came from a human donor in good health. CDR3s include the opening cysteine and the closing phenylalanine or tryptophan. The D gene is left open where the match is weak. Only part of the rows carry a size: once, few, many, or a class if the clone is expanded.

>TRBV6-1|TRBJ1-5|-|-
CASTRITANQPQHF
TGTGCCAGCACCAGAATTACAGCCAATCAGCCCCAGCATTTT
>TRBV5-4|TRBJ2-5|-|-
CASSPFRSETQYF
TGTGCCAGCAGCCCTTTTCGTAGTGAGACCCAGTACTTC
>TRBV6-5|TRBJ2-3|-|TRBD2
CASMVAGGTDTQYF
TGTGCCAGCATGGTAGCGGGGGGCACAGATACGCAGTATTTT
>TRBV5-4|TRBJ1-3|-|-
CASSFGGHSGNTIYF
TGTGCCAGCAGCTTTGGAGGGCACTCTGGAAACACCATATATTTT
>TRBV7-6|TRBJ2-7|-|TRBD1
CASSLGPGQTDYEQYF
TGTGCCAGCAGCTTAGGTCCGGGACAGACAGACTACGAGCAGTACTTC
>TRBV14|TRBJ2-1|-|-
CASSPYVPSLAYPLSSYNEQFF
TGTGCCAGCAGCCCGTATGTCCCCTCCCTAGCCTACCCTCTGAGCTCCTACAATGAGCAGTTCTTC
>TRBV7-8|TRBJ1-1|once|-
CASSLGTTAEAFF
TGTGCCAGCAGCTTAGGGACAACGGCTGAAGCTTTCTTT
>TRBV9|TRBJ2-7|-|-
CASSVDVELTYEQYF
TGTGCCAGCAGCGTAGACGTGGAGCTCACCTACGAGCAGTACTTC
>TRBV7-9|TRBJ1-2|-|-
CASSLYQTRNYGYTF
TGTGCCAGCAGCTTATATCAGACGAGGAACTATGGCTACACCTTC
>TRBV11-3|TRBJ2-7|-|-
CASSPFRGQTYEQYF
TGTGCCAGCAGCCCTTTCAGGGGCCAAACCTACGAGCAGTACTTC
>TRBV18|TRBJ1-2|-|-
CASSPASGENYGYTF
TGTGCCAGCTCACCAGCCTCAGGGGAGAACTATGGCTACACCTTC
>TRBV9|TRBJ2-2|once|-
CASSVNGGELFF
TGTGCCAGCAGCGTAAACGGCGGGGAGCTGTTTTTT
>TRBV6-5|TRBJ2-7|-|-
CASSYSWSRLAYEQYF
TGTGCCAGCAGTTACTCGTGGTCTCGGCTAGCCTACGAGCAGTACTTC
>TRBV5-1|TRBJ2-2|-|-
CASSLVASPYTGELFF
TGCGCCAGCAGCTTGGTGGCTAGCCCATACACCGGGGAGCTGTTTTTT